The entry below gives a single TCR beta chain sequence along with its context. Its antigen remains unidentified. Deletions cut 7 bases from V and 1 base from J, with 13 bases between. Germline-derived CDR1 and CDR2 are LNHNV and YYDKDF (reference sequence). The CDR3 spans 14 residues. The data originate from a study of identical twins. Findings and limits, study-wide: Findings came from cross-sectional statistics, without long-term follow-up of donors. Alpha sequences out of frame and shared by twins had excess low generation probability.

Addition of a universal primer site occurred through template switching, and cDNA carried unique molecular identifiers. TCRdb reprocessed the 5' RACE reads via MiXCR and lists one record per CDR3 protein. The sample holds around 340,000 distinct CDR3 sequences; around 12% are singletons and the top ten take around 6.9%. No donor was unhealthy or non-Caucasian. This sample also belongs to another study, concerning yellow fever vaccine responses in identical twins.

The sequenced material came from CD8+ T cells sorted from blood. V and J are TRBV15 and TRBJ1-1; D possibly corresponds to TRBD1 (5 bases). This TCR came from a woman in her late teens or twenties in good health. CDR3 amino acids: CATMAGRWNTEAFF. CDR3 coding DNA: TGTGCCACCATGGCGGGACGCTGGAACACTGAAGCTTTCTTT.